Described below is a single T cell receptor (beta chain) sequence and its context. Antigen: not known. The data stem from a study of T cells in tuberculosis. Study information: In South Africa, adults with active tuberculosis were compared with IGRA-negative and latently infected IGRA-positive adolescents.

CDR3 length: 17 amino acids. V shed 5 bases, J shed 1 base, and the junction held 10 bases outside the gene matches. The germline CDR1 and CDR2 sequences are KGHSH and LQKENI. Assay used: immunoSEQ multiplex PCR; TCRdb lists only in-frame clones, some missing. The repertoire includes about 30,000 clones, 90% of them detected once, and 5.5% to 6.5% sits in the top ten. At study entry, adolescents had tuberculin skin tests and IGRA screening. Unsorted cryopreserved PBMC were sequenced, averaging roughly 100,000 T cells per clinical donor. Findings of the study overall: Shorter CDR3-alpha in active tuberculosis partly drove smaller distances.

The TCR originated in a donor aged 5 to 30 with latent tuberculosis or without tuberculosis infection. What was sequenced was PBMCs. V usage is TRBV18 and J usage is TRBJ2-3, with 9 bases lining up with TRBD1. The CDR3 protein is CASSSVTGGARTDTQYF. In DNA form, the CDR3 reads TGTGCCAGCTCATCTGTAACAGGGGGCGCGCGCACAGATACGCAGTATTTT.